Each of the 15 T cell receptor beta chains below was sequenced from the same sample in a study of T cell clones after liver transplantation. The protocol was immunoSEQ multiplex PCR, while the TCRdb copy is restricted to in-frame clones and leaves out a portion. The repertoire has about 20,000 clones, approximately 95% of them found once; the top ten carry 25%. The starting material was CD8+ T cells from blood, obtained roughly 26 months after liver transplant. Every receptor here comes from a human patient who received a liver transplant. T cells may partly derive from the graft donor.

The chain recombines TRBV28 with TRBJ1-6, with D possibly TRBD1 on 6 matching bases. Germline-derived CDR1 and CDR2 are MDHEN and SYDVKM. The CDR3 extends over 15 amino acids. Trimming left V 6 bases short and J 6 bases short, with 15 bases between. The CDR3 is CASRPMTGGNSPLHF. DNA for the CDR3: TGTGCCAGCAGACCAATGACAGGAGGTAATTCACCCCTCCACTTT.

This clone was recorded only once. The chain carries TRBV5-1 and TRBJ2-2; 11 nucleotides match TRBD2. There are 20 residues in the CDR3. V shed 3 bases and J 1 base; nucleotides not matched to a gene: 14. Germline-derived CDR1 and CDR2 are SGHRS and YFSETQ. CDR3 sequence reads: CASSSLGLAGGQRNTGELFF. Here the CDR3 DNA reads TGCGCCAGCAGCTCCCTAGGTCTAGCGGGAGGCCAAAGGAACACCGGGGAGCTGTTTTTT.

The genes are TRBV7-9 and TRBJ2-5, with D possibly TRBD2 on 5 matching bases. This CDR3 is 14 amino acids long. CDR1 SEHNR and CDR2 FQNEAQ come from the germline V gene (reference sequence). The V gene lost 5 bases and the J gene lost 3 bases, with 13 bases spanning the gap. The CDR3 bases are TGTGCCAGCAGCCCCAGCCGGGGTGAAGAGACCCAGTACTTC. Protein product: CASSPSRGEETQYF.

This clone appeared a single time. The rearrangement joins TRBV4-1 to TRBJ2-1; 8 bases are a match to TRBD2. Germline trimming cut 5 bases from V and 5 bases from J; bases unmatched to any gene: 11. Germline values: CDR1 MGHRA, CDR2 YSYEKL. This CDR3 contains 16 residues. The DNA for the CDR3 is TGCGCCAGCAGCTACAAAACTAGCGGTTTGAACAATGAGCAGTTCTTC. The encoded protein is CASSYKTSGLNNEQFF.

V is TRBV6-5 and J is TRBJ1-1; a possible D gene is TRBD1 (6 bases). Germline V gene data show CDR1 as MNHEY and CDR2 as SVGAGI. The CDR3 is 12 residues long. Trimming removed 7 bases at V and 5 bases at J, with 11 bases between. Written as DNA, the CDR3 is TGTGCCAGCAAAAGGGGGAGGACTGAAGCTTTCTTT. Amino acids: CASKRGRTEAFF.

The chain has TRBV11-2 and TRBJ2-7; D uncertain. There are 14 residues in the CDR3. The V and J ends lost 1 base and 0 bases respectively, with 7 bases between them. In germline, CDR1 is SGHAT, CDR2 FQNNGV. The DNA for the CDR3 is TGTGCCAGCAGCTTAGTTACTCACTCCTACGAGCAGTACTTC. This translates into CASSLVTHSYEQYF. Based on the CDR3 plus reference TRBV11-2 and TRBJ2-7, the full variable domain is EAGVAQSPRYKIIEKRQSVAFWCNPISGHATLYWYQQILGQGPKLLIQFQNNGVVDDSQLPKDRFSAERLKGVDSTLKIQPAKLEDSAVYLCASSLVTHSYEQYFGPGTRLTVT.

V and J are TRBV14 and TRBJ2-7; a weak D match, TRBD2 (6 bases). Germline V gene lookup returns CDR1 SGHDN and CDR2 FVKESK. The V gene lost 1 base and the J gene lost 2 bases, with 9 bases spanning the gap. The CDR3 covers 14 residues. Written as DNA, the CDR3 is TGTGCCAGCAGCCAAGGCGGGGAGCCCTACGAGCAGTACTTC. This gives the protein CASSQGGEPYEQYF. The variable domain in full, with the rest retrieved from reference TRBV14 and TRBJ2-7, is EAGVTQFPSHSVIEKGQTVTLRCDPISGHDNLYWYRRVMGKEIKFLLHFVKESKQDESGMPNNRFLAERTGGTYSTLKVQPAELEDSGVYFCASSQGGEPYEQYFGPGTRLTVT.

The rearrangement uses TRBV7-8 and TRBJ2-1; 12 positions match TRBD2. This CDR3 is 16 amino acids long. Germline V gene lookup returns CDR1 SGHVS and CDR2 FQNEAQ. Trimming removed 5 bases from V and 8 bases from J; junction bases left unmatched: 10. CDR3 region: CASSPETSGSYDEQFF. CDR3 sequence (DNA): TGTGCCAGCAGCCCAGAGACTAGCGGGAGTTACGATGAGCAGTTCTTC. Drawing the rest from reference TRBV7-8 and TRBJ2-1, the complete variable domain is GAGVSQSPRYKVAKRGQDVALRCDPISGHVSLFWYQQALGQGPEFLTYFQNEAQLDKSGLPSDRFFAERPEGSVSTLKIQRTQQEDSAVYLCASSPETSGSYDEQFFGPGTRLTVL.

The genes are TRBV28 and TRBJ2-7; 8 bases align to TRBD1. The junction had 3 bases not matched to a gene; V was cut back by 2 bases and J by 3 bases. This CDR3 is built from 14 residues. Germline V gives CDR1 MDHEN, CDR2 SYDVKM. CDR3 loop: CASSLQGANYEQYF. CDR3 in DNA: TGTGCCAGCAGTTTACAGGGGGCCAACTACGAGCAGTACTTC.

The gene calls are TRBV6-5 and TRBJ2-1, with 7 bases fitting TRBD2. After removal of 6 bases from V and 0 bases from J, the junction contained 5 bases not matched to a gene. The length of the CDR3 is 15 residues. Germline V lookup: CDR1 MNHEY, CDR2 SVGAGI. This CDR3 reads CASRGGSSSYNEQFF. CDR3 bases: TGTGCCAGCAGGGGGGGGTCGAGCTCCTACAATGAGCAGTTCTTC.

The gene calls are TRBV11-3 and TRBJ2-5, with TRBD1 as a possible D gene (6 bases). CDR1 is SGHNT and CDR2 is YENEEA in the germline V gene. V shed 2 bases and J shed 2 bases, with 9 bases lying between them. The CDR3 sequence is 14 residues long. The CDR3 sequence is CASSLRDTQETQYF. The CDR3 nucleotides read TGTGCCAGCAGCTTACGGGACACTCAAGAGACCCAGTACTTC.

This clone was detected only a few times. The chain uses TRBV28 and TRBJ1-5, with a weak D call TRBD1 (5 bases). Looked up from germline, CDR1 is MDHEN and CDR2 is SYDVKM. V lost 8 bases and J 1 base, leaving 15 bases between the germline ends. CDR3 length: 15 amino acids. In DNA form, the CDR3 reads TGTGCCAGCGGGCTCAGGGTGACGAGCAATCAGCCCCAGCATTTT. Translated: CASGLRVTSNQPQHF.

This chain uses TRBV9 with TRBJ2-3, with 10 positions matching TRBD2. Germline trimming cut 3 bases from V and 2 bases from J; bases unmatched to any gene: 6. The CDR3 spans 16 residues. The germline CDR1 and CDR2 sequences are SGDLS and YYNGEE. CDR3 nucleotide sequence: TGTGCCAGCAGCGCCTGGACTAGCGGAGTCACAGATACGCAGTATTTT. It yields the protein CASSAWTSGVTDTQYF.

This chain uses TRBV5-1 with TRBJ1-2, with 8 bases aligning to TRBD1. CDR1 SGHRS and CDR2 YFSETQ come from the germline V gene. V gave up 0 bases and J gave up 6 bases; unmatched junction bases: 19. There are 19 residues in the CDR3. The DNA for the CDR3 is TGCGCCAGCAGCTTGGTGGGGGGACTTCGGACAGGGACCGAGGATGGCTACACCTTC. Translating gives CASSLVGGLRTGTEDGYTF.

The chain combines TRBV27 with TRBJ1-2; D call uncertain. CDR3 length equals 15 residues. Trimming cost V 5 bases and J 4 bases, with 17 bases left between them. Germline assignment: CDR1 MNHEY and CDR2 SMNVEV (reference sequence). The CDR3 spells CASSRDSGMIYGYTF. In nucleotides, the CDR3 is TGTGCCAGCAGTCGTGACTCCGGGATGATCTATGGCTACACCTTC.